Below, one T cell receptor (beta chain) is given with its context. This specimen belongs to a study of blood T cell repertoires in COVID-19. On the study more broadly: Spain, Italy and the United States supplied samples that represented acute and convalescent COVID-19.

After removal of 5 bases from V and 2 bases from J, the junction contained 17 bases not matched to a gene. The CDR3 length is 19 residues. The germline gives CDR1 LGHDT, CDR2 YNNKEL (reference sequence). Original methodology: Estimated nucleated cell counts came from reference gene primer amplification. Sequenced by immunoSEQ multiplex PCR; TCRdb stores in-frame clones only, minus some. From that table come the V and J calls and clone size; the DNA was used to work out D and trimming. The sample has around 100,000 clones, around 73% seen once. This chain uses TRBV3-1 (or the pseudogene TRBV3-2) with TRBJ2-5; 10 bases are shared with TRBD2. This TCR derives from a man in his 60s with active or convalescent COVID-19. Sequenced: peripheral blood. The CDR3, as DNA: TGTGCCAGCAGCGCGACTGGGACTAGCGCCCCGGGGGGGCAAGAGACCCAGTACTTC. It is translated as CASSATGTSAPGGQETQYF.